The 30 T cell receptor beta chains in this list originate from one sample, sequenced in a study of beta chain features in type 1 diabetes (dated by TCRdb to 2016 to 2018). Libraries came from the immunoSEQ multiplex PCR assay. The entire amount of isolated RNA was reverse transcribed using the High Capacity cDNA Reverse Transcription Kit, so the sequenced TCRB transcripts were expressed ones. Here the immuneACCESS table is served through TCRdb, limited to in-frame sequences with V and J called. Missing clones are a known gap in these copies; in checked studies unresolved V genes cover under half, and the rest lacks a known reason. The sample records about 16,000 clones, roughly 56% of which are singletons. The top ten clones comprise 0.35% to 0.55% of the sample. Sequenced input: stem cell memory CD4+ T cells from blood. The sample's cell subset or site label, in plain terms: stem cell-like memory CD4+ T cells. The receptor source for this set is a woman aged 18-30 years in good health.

In nucleotides, the CDR3 is TGTGCCAGCAGCTTAGAGGGGGGAGGTGGCAGTAGGGAGCAGTACTTC. As protein: CASSLEGGGGSREQYF. This rearrangement joins TRBV11-2 to TRBJ2-5; possibly TRBD2 for D (6 bases). From germline, CDR1 is SGHAT and CDR2 FQNNGV. The length of the CDR3 is 16 residues. Trimming left V 0 bases short and J 11 bases short, with 22 bases between.

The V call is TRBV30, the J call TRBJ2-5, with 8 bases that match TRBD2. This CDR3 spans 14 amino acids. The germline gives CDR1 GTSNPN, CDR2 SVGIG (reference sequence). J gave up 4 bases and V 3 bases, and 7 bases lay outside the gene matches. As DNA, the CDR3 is TGTGCCTGGAGACATGCCGGGGGGGGAGAGACCCAGTACTTC. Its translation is CAWRHAGGGETQYF. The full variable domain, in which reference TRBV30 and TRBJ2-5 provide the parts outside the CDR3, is SQTIHQWPATLVQPVGSPLSLECTVEGTSNPNLYWYRQAAGRGLQLLFYSVGIGQISSEVPQNLSASRPQDRQFILSSKKLLLSDSGFYLCAWRHAGGGETQYFGPGTRLLVL.

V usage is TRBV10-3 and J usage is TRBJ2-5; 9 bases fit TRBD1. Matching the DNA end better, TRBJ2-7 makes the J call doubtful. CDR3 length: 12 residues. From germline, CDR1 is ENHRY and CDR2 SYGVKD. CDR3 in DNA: TGTGCCGCGGGACAGGGTTGGGACGAGCAGTACTTC. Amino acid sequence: CAAGQGWDEQYF.

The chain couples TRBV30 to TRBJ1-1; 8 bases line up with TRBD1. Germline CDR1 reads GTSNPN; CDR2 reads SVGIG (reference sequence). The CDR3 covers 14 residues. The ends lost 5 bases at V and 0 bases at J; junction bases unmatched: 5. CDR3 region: CAWGLTGVNTEAFF. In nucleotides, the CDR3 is TGTGCCTGGGGGCTGACAGGGGTGAACACTGAAGCTTTCTTT. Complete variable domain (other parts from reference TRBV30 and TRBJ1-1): SQTIHQWPATLVQPVGSPLSLECTVEGTSNPNLYWYRQAAGRGLQLLFYSVGIGQISSEVPQNLSASRPQDRQFILSSKKLLLSDSGFYLCAWGLTGVNTEAFFGQGTRLTVV.

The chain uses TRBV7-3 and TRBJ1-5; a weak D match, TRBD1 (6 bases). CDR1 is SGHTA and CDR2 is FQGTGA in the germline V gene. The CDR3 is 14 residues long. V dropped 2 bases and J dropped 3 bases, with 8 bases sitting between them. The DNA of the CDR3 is TGTGCCAGCAGCTTAGGACAGCCCAATCAGCCCCAGCATTTT. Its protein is CASSLGQPNQPQHF. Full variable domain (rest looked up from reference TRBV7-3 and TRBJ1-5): GAGVSQTPSNKVTEKGKYVELRCDPISGHTALYWYRQSLGQGPEFLIYFQGTGAADDSGLPNDRFFAVRPEGSVSTLKIQRTERGDSAVYLCASSLGQPNQPQHFGDGTRLSIL.

This CDR3 is CASSRPTGGLVGQYF. The CDR3 nucleotides are TGTGCCAGCAGTCGACCGACAGGGGGATTGGTCGGGCAGTACTTC. This sequence joins TRBV28 and TRBJ2-7; TRBD1 matches at 9 bases. V dropped 5 bases and J dropped 9; count of bases not matched to a gene: 14. Germline CDR1 and CDR2: MDHEN and SYDVKM. The CDR3 is 15 residues long.

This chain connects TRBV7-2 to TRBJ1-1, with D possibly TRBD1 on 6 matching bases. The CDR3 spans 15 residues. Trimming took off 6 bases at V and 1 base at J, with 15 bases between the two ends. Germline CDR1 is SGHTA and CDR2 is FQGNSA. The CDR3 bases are TGTGCCAGCAGATCTGTAAAGACAGGGAACACTGAAGCTTTCTTT. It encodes CASRSVKTGNTEAFF.

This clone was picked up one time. CDR3 loop: CASSRDRGLGNTIYF. The CDR3 DNA follows: TGTGCCAGCAGTCGGGACAGGGGGCTTGGAAACACCATATATTTT. The chain has TRBV28 and TRBJ1-3, with TRBD1 matching over 12 bases. In germline, CDR1 is MDHEN, CDR2 SYDVKM. V lost 5 bases to trimming and J lost 3 bases; unmatched junction nucleotides: 2. This CDR3 comprises 15 residues.

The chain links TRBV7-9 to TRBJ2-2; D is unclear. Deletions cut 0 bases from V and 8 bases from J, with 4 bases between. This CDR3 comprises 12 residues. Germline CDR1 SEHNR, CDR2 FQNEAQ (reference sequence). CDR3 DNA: TGTGCCAGCAGCTTAGCGAGAGGGGAGCTGTTTTTT. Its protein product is CASSLARGELFF.

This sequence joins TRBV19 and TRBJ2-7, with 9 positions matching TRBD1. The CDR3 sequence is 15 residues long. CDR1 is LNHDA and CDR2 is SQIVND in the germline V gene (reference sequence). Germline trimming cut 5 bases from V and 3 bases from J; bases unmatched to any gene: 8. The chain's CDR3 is CASSAGQGGVYEQYF. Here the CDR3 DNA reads TGTGCCAGTAGTGCGGGACAGGGAGGGGTCTACGAGCAGTACTTC. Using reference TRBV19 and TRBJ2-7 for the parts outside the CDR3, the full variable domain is DGGITQSPKYLFRKEGQNVTLSCEQNLNHDAMYWYRQDPGQGLRLIYYSQIVNDFQKGDIAEGYSVSREKKESFPLTVTSAQKNPTAFYLCASSAGQGGVYEQYFGPGTRLTVT.

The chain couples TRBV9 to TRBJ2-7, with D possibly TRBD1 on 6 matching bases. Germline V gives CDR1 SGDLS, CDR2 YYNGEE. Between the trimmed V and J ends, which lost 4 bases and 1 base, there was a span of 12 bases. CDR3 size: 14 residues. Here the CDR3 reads CASSLSQGSYEQYF. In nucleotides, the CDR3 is TGTGCCAGCAGCTTATCACAGGGATCCTACGAGCAGTACTTC.

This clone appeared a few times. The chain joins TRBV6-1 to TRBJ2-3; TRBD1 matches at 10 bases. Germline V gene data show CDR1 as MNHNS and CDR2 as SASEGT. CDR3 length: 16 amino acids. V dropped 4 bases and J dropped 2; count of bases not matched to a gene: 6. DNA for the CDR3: TGTGCCAGCAGTGCGATGACAGGGGGCCCCACAGATACGCAGTATTTT. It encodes CASSAMTGGPTDTQYF.

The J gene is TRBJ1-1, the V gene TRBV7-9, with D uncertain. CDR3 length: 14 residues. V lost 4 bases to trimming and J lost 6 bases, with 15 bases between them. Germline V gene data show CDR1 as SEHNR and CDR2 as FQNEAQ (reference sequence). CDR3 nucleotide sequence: TGTGCCAGCAGCTCCCCCCCCGTGAGGGCTGAAGCTTTCTTT. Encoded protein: CASSSPPVRAEAFF.

The CDR3: CASSLAGVGTDTQYF. CDR3 DNA sequence: TGTGCCAGCAGCTTGGCAGGGGTCGGCACAGATACGCAGTATTTT. The V call is TRBV7-9, the J call TRBJ2-3; D is possibly TRBD1 (6 bases). The germline V gene encodes CDR1 SEHNR and CDR2 FQNEAQ (reference sequence). Trimming stripped 3 bases from V and 1 base from J, with 11 bases between. The CDR3 contains 15 residues.

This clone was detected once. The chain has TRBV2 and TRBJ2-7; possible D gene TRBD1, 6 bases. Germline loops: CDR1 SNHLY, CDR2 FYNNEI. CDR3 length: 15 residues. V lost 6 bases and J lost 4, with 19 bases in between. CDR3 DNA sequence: TGTGCCAGCAGGGACCCAGGGGTATCAGGTTACGAGCAGTACTTC. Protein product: CASRDPGVSGYEQYF.

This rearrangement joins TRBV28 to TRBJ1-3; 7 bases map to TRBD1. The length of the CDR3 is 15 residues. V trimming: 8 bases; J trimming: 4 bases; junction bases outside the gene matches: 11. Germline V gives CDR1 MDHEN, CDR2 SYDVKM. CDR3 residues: CASLRGPRRGNTIYF. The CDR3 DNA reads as TGTGCCAGCTTAAGGGGGCCGCGGAGGGGAAACACCATATATTTT. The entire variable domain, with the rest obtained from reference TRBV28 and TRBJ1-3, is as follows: DVKVTQSSRYLVKRTGEKVFLECVQDMDHENMFWYRQDPGLGLRLIYFSYDVKMKEKGDIPEGYSVSREKKERFSLILESASTNQTSMYLCASLRGPRRGNTIYFGEGSWLTVV.

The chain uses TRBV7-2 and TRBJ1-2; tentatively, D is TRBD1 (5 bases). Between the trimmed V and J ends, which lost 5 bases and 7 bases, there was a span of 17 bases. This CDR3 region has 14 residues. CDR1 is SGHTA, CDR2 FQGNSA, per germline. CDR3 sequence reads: CASSRGGGGRGYTF. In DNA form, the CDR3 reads TGTGCCAGCAGCCGCGGGGGGGGAGGACGTGGCTACACCTTC.

The CDR3 region has the DNA TGTGCCAGCAGTCGGGGGTCGACAGGGGTCGAAAAACTGTTTTTT. Translated, it gives CASSRGSTGVEKLFF. The V gene is TRBV7-6, the J gene TRBJ1-4, with 8 bases matching TRBD1. V was clipped by 6 bases and J by 8 bases; unmatched bases: 11. The CDR3 is 15 amino acids. The germline gives CDR1 SGHVS, CDR2 FNYEAQ.

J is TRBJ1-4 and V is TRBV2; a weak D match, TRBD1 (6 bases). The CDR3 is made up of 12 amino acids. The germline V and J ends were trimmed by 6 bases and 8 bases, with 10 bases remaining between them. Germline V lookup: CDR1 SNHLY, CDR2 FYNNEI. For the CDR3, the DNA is TGTGCCAGCAGCGGGGACACAGAAAAACTGTTTTTT. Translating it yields CASSGDTEKLFF.

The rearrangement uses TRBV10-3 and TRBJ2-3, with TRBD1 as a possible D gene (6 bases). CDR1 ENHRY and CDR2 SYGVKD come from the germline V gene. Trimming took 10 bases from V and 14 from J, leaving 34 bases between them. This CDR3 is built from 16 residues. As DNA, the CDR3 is TGTGCCACAGGCCCCCGGGAACAGGGTCGTGACCTTCGGGGGTATTTT. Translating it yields CATGPREQGRDLRGYF.

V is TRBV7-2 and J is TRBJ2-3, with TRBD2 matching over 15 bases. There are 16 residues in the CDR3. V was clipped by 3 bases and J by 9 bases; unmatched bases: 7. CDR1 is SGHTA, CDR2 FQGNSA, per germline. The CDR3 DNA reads TGTGCCAGCAGCTTCGGACTAGCGGGGGGGGGTGGCACGCAGTATTTT. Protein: CASSFGLAGGGGTQYF.

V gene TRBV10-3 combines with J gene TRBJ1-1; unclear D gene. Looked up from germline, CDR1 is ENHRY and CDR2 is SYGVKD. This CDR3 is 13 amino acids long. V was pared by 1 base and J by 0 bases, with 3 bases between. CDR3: CAISEFMNTEAFF. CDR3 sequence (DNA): TGTGCCATCAGTGAGTTTATGAACACTGAAGCTTTCTTT.

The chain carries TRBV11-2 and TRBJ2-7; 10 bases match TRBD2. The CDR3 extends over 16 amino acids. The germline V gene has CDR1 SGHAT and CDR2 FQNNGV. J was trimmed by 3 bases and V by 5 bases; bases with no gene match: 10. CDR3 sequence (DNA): TGTGCCAGCAGCCATCAAGGGGCTAGCGGGGGCTACGAGCAGTACTTC. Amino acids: CASSHQGASGGYEQYF.

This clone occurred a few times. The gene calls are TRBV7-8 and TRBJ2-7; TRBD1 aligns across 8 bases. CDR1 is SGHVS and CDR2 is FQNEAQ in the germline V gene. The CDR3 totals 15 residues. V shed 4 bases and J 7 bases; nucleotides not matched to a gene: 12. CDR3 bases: TGTGCCAGCAGCTCAGCAGGGACAGGAGTTGGGGAGCAGTACTTC. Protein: CASSSAGTGVGEQYF.

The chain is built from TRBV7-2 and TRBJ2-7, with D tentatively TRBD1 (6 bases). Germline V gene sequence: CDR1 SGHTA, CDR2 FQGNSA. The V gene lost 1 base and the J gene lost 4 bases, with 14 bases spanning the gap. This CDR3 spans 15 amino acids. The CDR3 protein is CASSLEQGVRYEQYF. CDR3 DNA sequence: TGTGCCAGCAGCTTAGAACAGGGAGTAAGGTACGAGCAGTACTTC.

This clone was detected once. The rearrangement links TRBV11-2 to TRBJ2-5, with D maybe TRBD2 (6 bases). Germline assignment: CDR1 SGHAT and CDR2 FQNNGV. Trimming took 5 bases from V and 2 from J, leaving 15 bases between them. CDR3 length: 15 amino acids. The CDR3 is CASSVGGMWQETQYF. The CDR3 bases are TGTGCCAGCAGCGTAGGCGGGATGTGGCAAGAGACCCAGTACTTC.

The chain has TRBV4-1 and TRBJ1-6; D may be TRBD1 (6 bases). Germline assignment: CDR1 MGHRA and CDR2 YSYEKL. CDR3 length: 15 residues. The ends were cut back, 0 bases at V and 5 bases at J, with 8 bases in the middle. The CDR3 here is CASSQDRTDNSPLHF. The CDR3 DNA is TGCGCCAGCAGCCAAGATAGGACAGATAATTCACCCCTCCACTTT.

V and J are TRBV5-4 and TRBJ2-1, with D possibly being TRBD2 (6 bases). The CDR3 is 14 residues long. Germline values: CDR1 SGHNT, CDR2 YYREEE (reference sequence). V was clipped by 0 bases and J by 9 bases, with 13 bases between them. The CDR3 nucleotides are TGTGCCAGCAGCTTGGAAGCGGGCCAGGGTGAGCAGTTCTTC. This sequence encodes CASSLEAGQGEQFF. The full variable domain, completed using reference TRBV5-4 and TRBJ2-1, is ETGVTQSPTHLIKTRGQQVTLRCSSQSGHNTVSWYQQALGQGPQFIFQYYREEENGRGNFPPRFSGLQFPNYSSELNVNALELDDSALYLCASSLEAGQGEQFFGPGTRLTVL.

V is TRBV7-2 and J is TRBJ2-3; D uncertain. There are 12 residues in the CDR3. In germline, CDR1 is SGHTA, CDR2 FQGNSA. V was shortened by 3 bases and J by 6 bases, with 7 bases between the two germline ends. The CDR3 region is CASSFTRDTQYF. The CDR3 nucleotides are TGTGCCAGCAGCTTTACCAGGGATACGCAGTATTTT.

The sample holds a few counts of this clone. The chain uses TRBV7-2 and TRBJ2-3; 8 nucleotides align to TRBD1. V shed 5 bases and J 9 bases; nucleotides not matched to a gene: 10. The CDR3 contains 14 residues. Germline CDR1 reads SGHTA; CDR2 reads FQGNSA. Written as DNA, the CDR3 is TGTGCCAGCAGCGTAAGGGACAGGCGTCGCACGCAGTATTTT. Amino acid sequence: CASSVRDRRRTQYF.